This T cell receptor beta chain was observed in a study of T-cell memory formation after mild COVID-19. The CDR3 is 15 amino acids. Trimming shortened V by 1 base and J by 0 bases, and 7 bases separated the two germline ends. Germline-derived CDR1 and CDR2 are MGHDK and SYGVNS. From the 5' RACE reads, TCRdb called clonotypes with MiXCR, one entry per CDR3 protein. The sample yields approximately 180,000 distinct CDR3 sequences, around 15% seen once. In this sample, this clonotype turned up a few times. The sequenced sample consisted of PBMCs or a T cell subset sorted from them (not recorded which). This chain joins TRBV25-1 and TRBJ2-4; unclear D gene. The sequence derives from an adult woman who had mild COVID-19 (a few samples of this study predate the infection). Cell type and time point are not known. As DNA, the CDR3 is TGTGCCAGCAGTGAATTGGGATTAGCCAAAAACATTCAGTACTTC. Encoded protein: CASSELGLAKNIQYF.